The T cell receptor beta chain under discussion was sequenced for a study of T cells in Graves' hyperthyroidism and ophthalmopathy. General study findings and limits: Blood also contained most expanded thyroid clonotypes above 0.001.

Deletions cut 1 base from V and 0 bases from J, with 12 bases between. This CDR3 has 16 residues. CDR1 is SGHTA, CDR2 FQGNSA, per germline. RNA transcripts gave rise to amplified TCR beta CDR3 regions. Primed by the HTBI set, a first-round RT-PCR was run on the TCR CDR3. TCRdb redid the calling of the multiplex PCR reads with MiXCR, one entry per CDR3 protein. Altogether nearly 600,000 distinct CDR3 sequences are present, 13% to 15% being singletons, with the ten largest covering around 7%. Ophthalmopathy patients had moderate-to-severe active disease, CAS ≥3, NOSPECS ≥4, and disease duration under 3 months. Diagnoses were made from clinical symptoms, serum measures (thyroxine and TRAb), thyroid ultrasound and orbital computed tomography. This clonotype was recorded many times. Its target is unknown.

This receptor was identified in a woman aged 18-35 years with Graves' ophthalmopathy. Sequencing was carried out using blood. The chain uses TRBV7-2 and TRBJ1-2; perhaps TRBD1 as D (5 bases). Here the CDR3 DNA reads TGTGCCAGCAGCTTAGAGCTGACAGTCACTAACTATGGCTACACCTTC. Protein sequence: CASSLELTVTNYGYTF.